Shown below are 8 T cell receptor beta chains from a single sample sequenced in a study of blood T cell repertoires in COVID-19. Using immunoSEQ multiplex PCR, the repertoire was profiled, and TCRdb retains in-frame clones only, with some absent. The repertoire consists of more than 150,000 clones, with 90% to 95% occurring once and the leading ten covering about 0.76%. Sequencing was performed on peripheral blood. Source of these receptors: a man younger than 40 with COVID-19, enrolled during active disease.

Concerning this clone: Other DNA sequences in the same sample also yield this CDR3. The chain employs TRBV11-2 and TRBJ2-1; 10 nucleotides agree with TRBD2. The V gene end was trimmed by 5 bases and the J gene end by 10 bases; junction bases not matched to a gene: 5. The CDR3 is 13 residues long. Germline assignment: CDR1 SGHAT and CDR2 FQNNGV. The CDR3 loop is CASSLSLAGEQFF. CDR3 in DNA: TGTGCCAGCAGCCTATCACTAGCGGGAGAGCAGTTCTTC. Complete variable domain (other parts from reference TRBV11-2 and TRBJ2-1): EAGVAQSPRYKIIEKRQSVAFWCNPISGHATLYWYQQILGQGPKLLIQFQNNGVVDDSQLPKDRFSAERLKGVDSTLKIQPAKLEDSAVYLCASSLSLAGEQFFGPGTRLTVL.

The chain links TRBV6-5 to TRBJ1-2, with 7 nucleotides matching TRBD1. Germline CDR1 and CDR2: MNHEY and SVGAGI. The CDR3 length is 12 residues. V trimming: 6 bases; J trimming: 2 bases; junction bases outside the gene matches: 0. CDR3: CASRGQNYGYTF. CDR3 nucleotide sequence: TGTGCCAGCAGGGGACAGAACTATGGCTACACCTTC.

The chain uses TRBV7-6 and TRBJ2-2; D possibly corresponds to TRBD1 (5 bases). V was trimmed by 1 base and J by 0 bases, leaving 6 bases between them. The CDR3 has 15 residues. Germline assignment: CDR1 SGHVS and CDR2 FNYEAQ. The CDR3 is CASSLGTSNTGELFF. The CDR3 DNA sequence: TGTGCCAGCAGCTTAGGGACATCGAACACCGGGGAGCTGTTTTTT.

The J gene is TRBJ1-6, the V gene TRBV5-1, with a weak D call TRBD1 (6 bases). V lost 0 bases to trimming and J lost 9 bases, with 16 bases between them. CDR1 and CDR2 from the germline V gene are SGHRS and YFSETQ. CDR3 length: 16 residues. The chain's CDR3 is CASSLVGDKRSSPLHF. In DNA form, the CDR3 reads TGCGCCAGCAGCTTGGTCGGGGACAAAAGGAGTTCACCCCTCCACTTT.

This sequence joins TRBV11-2 and TRBJ2-5, with TRBD2 identical over 7 bases. V dropped 2 bases and J dropped 4; count of bases not matched to a gene: 7. The CDR3 contains 15 residues. Looked up from germline, CDR1 is SGHAT and CDR2 is FQNNGV. CDR3 protein: CASSLQTPGGETQYF. CDR3 DNA: TGTGCCAGCAGCTTACAGACCCCGGGGGGAGAGACCCAGTACTTC.

The J gene is TRBJ1-4, the V gene TRBV6-5, with D tentatively TRBD1 (6 bases). The germline V gene has CDR1 MNHEY and CDR2 SVGAGI. The CDR3 has 15 amino acids. The ends were cut back, 6 bases at V and 7 bases at J, with 18 bases in the middle. Here the CDR3 DNA reads TGTGCCAGCAGGGTACCGGGACACGTAGGTGAAAAACTGTTTTTT. It codes for CASRVPGHVGEKLFF.

The genes are TRBV18 and TRBJ1-5; TRBD1 is a possible D gene (6 bases). Looked up from germline, CDR1 is KGHSH and CDR2 is LQKENI. The CDR3 sequence is 17 residues long. Deletions cut 5 bases from V and 6 bases from J, with 23 bases between. This chain's CDR3 is CASSSSTQGLGSQPQHF. In nucleotides, the CDR3 is TGTGCCAGCTCATCGTCAACCCAGGGGCTAGGTAGTCAGCCCCAGCATTTT.

J is TRBJ2-1 and V is TRBV7-3, with 8 bases matching TRBD1. V shed 0 bases and J 6 bases; nucleotides not matched to a gene: 7. CDR3 length: 16 amino acids. Germline V lookup: CDR1 SGHTA, CDR2 FQGTGA. The CDR3 DNA follows: TGTGCCAGCAGCTTAACCGGGACAGGTCCCTTCAATGAGCAGTTCTTC. Translating gives CASSLTGTGPFNEQFF. Using reference TRBV7-3 and TRBJ2-1 for the parts outside the CDR3, the full variable domain is GAGVSQTPSNKVTEKGKYVELRCDPISGHTALYWYRQSLGQGPEFLIYFQGTGAADDSGLPNDRFFAVRPEGSVSTLKIQRTERGDSAVYLCASSLTGTGPFNEQFFGPGTRLTVL.